The clone carrying this T cell receptor (delta chain) was observed a few times. The protein TCRdb lists belongs to a much larger clone and differs from this DNA's translation at residue 12, which points to a read error; the protein shown is made from the DNA. This entry belongs to a study of gamma-delta T cells after stem cell transplantation. Germline CDR1 GEAIGNYY, CDR2 EKD. The CDR3 spans 15 residues. With CATT, TCRdb re-called clones from the RT-PCR reads. The sample lists 2,000 or so delta-chain clones, 1.2% occurring once. This TCR derives from a human donor. It is not recorded whose cells these are; they may come from a transplant donor. The sequenced sample consisted of gamma-delta T cells. The V call is TRDV2, the J call TRDJ1, with 9 bases lining up with TRDD3. CDR3 coding DNA: TGTGCCTGTGACACCGGGGATACGTACACCGATAACCTCATCTTT. This codes for CACDTGDTYTDNLIF.